The next 7 T cell receptor beta chains were all read from a single sample in a study of blood T cell repertoires in COVID-19. Some clones are missing from TCRdb's copy, which holds only in-frame ones; the method was immunoSEQ multiplex PCR. The sample contains tens of thousands of clones, over 75% of which appear only once. Sequenced sample: peripheral blood. All receptors come from a man aged 55 to 70 with COVID-19, enrolled during active disease.

This clone was recorded once. The chain employs TRBV9 and TRBJ2-2; D is ambiguous. Per germline, CDR1 SGDLS and CDR2 YYNGEE. The CDR3 is 15 residues long. The germline V and J ends were trimmed by 4 bases and 0 bases, with 10 bases remaining between them. This CDR3 reads CASSPYHANTGELFF. CDR3 bases: TGTGCCAGCAGCCCCTATCACGCGAACACCGGGGAGCTGTTTTTT.

The chain has TRBV12-5 and TRBJ2-4; 8 nucleotides align to TRBD1. V lost 3 bases to trimming and J lost 8 bases; unmatched junction nucleotides: 6. The germline V gene has CDR1 LGHNT and CDR2 FRNRAP. The CDR3 contains 14 residues. The CDR3 loop reads CASGFTGGPDIQYF. The CDR3 DNA reads as TGTGCTAGTGGTTTCACAGGGGGGCCCGACATTCAGTACTTC.

This clone has a handful of counts. The rearrangement joins TRBV7-9 to TRBJ1-4, with 8 nucleotides matching TRBD1. The J segment lost 4 bases and the V segment lost 4 bases, leaving 5 bases of the junction unmatched. Per the germline V gene, CDR1 is SEHNR and CDR2 is FQNEAQ (reference sequence). This CDR3 contains 15 residues. The DNA of the CDR3 is TGTGCCAGCAGCTCCAGGGGGCCTAGTAATGAAAAACTGTTTTTT. This encodes CASSSRGPSNEKLFF.

The chain couples TRBV9 to TRBJ1-4; D remains ambiguous. CDR1 and CDR2 (germline): SGDLS, YYNGEE. V gave up 3 bases and J gave up 0 bases, with 18 bases separating them. The CDR3 has 18 amino acids. The CDR3 sequence is CASSERGRTAPTNEKLFF. The CDR3 DNA follows: TGTGCCAGCAGCGAGCGGGGTAGGACCGCCCCAACTAATGAAAAACTGTTTTTT.

The chain recombines TRBV5-1 with TRBJ1-4; 11 nucleotides match TRBD1. V gave up 4 bases and J gave up 2 bases; unmatched junction bases: 4. Germline V gene lookup returns CDR1 SGHRS and CDR2 YFSETQ. The CDR3 sequence is 16 residues long. The CDR3 nucleotides are TGCGCCAGCAGCCCCGGGACAGGGGGGACTAATGAAAAACTGTTTTTT. It encodes CASSPGTGGTNEKLFF. The full variable domain, its missing parts supplied by reference TRBV5-1 and TRBJ1-4, is KAGVTQTPRYLIKTRGQQVTLSCSPISGHRSVSWYQQTPGQGLQFLFEYFSETQRNKGNFPGRFSGRQFSNSRSEMNVSTLELGDSALYLCASSPGTGGTNEKLFFGSGTQLSVL.

The J gene is TRBJ2-7, the V gene TRBV19; the D is unclear. The CDR3 covers 11 residues. V lost 5 bases, J lost 5 bases, and 7 bases lay in between. Per the germline V gene, CDR1 is LNHDA and CDR2 is SQIVND (reference sequence). CDR3 bases: TGTGCCAGTAGTGATACGGACGAGCAGTACTTC. Encoded protein: CASSDTDEQYF.

The DNA of the CDR3 is TGCAGCGTTCCACTAGCGGGTGGGGATACGCAGTATTTT. Protein product: CSVPLAGGDTQYF. The chain couples TRBV29-1 to TRBJ2-3, with 9 bases identical to TRBD2. The CDR3 runs 13 residues. Looked up from germline, CDR1 is SQVTM and CDR2 is ANQGSEA. Germline trimming cut 5 bases from V and 6 bases from J; bases unmatched to any gene: 6.